The sequence of this T cell receptor (beta chain) was determined in a study of blood T cell repertoires in COVID-19. Looking at the study overall: Both acute and convalescent COVID-19 samples were obtained from the United States, Italy and Spain. PBMCs, B-cell-depleted T cells, or T cells provided the cDNA or gDNA that made up the material.

This CDR3 is 17 amino acids long. Germline values: CDR1 SGHRS, CDR2 YFSETQ. Trimming removed 2 bases from V and 3 bases from J; junction bases left unmatched: 9. This clone was picked up one time. Authors' analysis steps: Reference gene primer amplification in the assay estimated nucleated cell counts. The assay was immunoSEQ multiplex PCR, and TCRdb's table has in-frame clones only and misses some. V, J and clone size are those of that table, while D and trimming were read from the DNA. The profile shows under 130,000 clones, 85% of them singletons. What was sequenced was peripheral blood. The TCR comes from a man aged 45 to 65 with acute or convalescent COVID-19. This chain links TRBV5-1 with TRBJ1-2; 11 bases line up with TRBD1. The CDR3 DNA follows: TGCGCCAGCAGCTTTGTCGGACAGGGGGCCCGGGACTATGGCTACACCTTC. This gives the protein CASSFVGQGARDYGYTF.